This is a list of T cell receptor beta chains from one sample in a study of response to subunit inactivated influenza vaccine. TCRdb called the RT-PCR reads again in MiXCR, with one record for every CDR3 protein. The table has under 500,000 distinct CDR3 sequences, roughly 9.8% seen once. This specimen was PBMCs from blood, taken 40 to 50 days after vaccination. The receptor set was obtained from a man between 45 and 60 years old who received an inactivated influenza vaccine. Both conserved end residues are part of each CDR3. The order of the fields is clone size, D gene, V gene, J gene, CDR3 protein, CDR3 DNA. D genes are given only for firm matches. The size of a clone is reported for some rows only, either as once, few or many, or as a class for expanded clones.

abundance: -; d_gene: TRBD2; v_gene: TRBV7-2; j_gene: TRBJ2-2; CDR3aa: CASSWGGPNTGELFF; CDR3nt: TGTGCCAGCAGCTGGGGGGGTCCGAACACCGGGGAGCTGTTTTTT
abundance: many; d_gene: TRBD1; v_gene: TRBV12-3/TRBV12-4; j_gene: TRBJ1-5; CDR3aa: CASRDRGERPQHF; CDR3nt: TGTGCCAGCAGAGACAGGGGTGAGAGGCCCCAGCATTTT
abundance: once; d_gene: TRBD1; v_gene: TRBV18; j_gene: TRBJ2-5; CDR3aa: CASSPPTGTGGEAETQYF; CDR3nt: TGTGCCAGCTCACCACCTACCGGGACAGGGGGAGAGGCGGAGACCCAGTACTTC
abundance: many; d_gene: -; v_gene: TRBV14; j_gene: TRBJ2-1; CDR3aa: CASSHFANEQFF; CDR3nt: TGTGCCAGCAGCCACTTTGCCAATGAGCAGTTCTTC
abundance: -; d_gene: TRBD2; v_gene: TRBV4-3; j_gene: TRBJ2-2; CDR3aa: CASSHMQGRGVNTGELFF; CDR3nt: TGCGCCAGCAGCCACATGCAGGGGCGGGGGGTGAACACCGGGGAGCTGTTTTTT
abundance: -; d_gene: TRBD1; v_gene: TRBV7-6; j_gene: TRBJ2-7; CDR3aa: CASATGSVGEQYF; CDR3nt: TGTGCCAGTGCGACAGGGTCGGTAGGCGAGCAGTACTTC
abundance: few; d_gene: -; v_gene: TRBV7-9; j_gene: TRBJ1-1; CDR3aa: CASSPRQAENTEAFF; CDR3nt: TGTGCCAGCAGCCCCAGGCAGGCTGAGAACACTGAAGCTTTCTTT
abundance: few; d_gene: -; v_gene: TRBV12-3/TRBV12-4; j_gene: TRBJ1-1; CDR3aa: CASSLGGGAFF; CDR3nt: TGTGCCAGCAGTTTAGGGGGAGGGGCTTTCTTT
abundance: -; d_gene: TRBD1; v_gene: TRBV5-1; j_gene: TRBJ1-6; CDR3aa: CASSQTGDLGNSPLHF; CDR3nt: TGCGCCAGCAGCCAAACAGGGGACCTCGGGAATTCACCCCTCCACTTT
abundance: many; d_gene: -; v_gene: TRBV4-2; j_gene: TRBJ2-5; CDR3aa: CASSQDPGTVETQYF; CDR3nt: TGTGCCAGCAGCCAAGATCCCGGGACTGTAGAGACCCAGTACTTC
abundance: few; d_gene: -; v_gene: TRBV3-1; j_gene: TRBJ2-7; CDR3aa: CASSQSALQGYEQYF; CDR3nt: TGTGCCAGCAGCCAATCGGCACTCCAGGGCTACGAGCAGTACTTC
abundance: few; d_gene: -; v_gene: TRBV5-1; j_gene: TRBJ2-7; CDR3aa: CASSSGDPYYEQYF; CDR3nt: TGCGCCAGCAGCTCCGGGGATCCATACTACGAGCAGTACTTC
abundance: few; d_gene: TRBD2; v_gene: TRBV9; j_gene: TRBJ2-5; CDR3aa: CASSPSEWQRGETQYF; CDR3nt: TGTGCCAGCAGCCCCTCGGAGTGGCAGCGGGGGGAGACCCAGTACTTC
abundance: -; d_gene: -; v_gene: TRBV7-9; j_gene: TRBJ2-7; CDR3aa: CASSLGDGTSLYEQYF; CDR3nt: TGTGCCAGCAGCTTAGGAGACGGGACTTCACTATACGAGCAGTACTTC
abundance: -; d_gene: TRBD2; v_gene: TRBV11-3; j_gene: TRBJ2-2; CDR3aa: CASSLERTSGDTGELFF; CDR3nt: TGTGCCAGCAGCTTAGAGAGGACTAGCGGAGACACCGGGGAGCTGTTTTTT
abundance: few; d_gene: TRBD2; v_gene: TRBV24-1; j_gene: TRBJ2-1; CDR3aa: CATSDPLGGRAVNEQFF; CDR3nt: TGTGCCACCAGTGATCCGCTCGGCGGGAGGGCCGTGAATGAGCAGTTCTTC
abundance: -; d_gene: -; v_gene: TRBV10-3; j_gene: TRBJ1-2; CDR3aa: CAISTGTPGHYGYTF; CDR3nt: TGTGCCATCAGTACCGGGACACCTGGTCACTATGGCTACACCTTC
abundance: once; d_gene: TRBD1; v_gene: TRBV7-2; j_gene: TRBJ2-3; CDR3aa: CASSQGQPGTDTQYF; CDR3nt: TGTGCCAGCAGCCAGGGACAGCCTGGCACCGATACGCAGTATTTT
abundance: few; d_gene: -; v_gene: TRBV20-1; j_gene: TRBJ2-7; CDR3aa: CSVGDGSYEQYF; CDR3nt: TGCAGTGTGGGGGACGGATCCTACGAGCAGTACTTC
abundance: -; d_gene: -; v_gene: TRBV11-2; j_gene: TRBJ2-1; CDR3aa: CASSHPRVGSYNEQFF; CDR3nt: TGTGCCAGCAGCCACCCGCGTGTCGGGTCCTACAATGAGCAGTTCTTC
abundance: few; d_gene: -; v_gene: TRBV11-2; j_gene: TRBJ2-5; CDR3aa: CASSTLGGDSGFQETQYF; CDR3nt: TGTGCCAGCAGCACTTTAGGAGGGGACAGTGGGTTCCAAGAGACCCAGTACTTC
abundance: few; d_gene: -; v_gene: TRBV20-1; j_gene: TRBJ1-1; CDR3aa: CSASSSTVNTEAFF; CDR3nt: TGCAGTGCTAGCTCCTCGACGGTGAACACTGAAGCTTTCTTT
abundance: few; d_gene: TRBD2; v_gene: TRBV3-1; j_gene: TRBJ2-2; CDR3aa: CASSFSGSTGELFF; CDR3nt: TGTGCCAGCAGCTTTAGCGGGAGCACCGGGGAGCTGTTTTTT
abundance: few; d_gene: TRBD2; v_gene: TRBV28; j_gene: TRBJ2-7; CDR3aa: CASSLGTSGRQAEF; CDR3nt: TGTGCCAGCAGTTTAGGGACTAGCGGGAGACAGGCCGAGTTC
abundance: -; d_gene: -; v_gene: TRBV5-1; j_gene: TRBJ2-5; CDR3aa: CASSQRGGQETQYF; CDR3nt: TGCGCCAGCAGCCAGAGGGGCGGCCAAGAGACCCAGTACTTC
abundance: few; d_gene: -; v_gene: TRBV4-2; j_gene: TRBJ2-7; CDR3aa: CASSQEAGIPGDEQYF; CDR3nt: TGTGCCAGCAGCCAAGAGGCCGGTATACCCGGCGACGAGCAGTACTTC
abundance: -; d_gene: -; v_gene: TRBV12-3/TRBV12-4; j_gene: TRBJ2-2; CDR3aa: CASSLWVGELFF; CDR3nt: TGTGCCAGCAGTTTATGGGTCGGGGAGCTGTTTTTT
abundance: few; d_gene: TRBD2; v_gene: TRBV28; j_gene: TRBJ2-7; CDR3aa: CASSLLSSGTPYEQYF; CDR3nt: TGTGCCAGCAGTTTATTGTCTAGCGGGACCCCCTACGAGCAGTACTTC
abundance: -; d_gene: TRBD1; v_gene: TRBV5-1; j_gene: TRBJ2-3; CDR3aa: CASSLVRDRDRTDTQYF; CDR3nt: TGCGCCAGCAGCTTGGTTCGGGACAGGGATAGGACAGATACGCAGTATTTT
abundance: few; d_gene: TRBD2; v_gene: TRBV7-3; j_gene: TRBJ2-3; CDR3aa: CASSVSGATDTQYF; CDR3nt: TGTGCCAGCAGCGTAAGCGGGGCCACAGATACGCAGTATTTT
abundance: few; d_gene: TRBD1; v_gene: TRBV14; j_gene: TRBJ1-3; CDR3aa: CASSPFGTAGNTIYF; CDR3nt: TGTGCCAGCAGTCCCTTCGGGACAGCCGGAAACACCATATATTTT
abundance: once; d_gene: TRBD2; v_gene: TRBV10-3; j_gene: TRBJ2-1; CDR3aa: CAIRRRVGAGPTNEQFF; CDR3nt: TGTGCCATCAGGCGCCGGGTAGGAGCGGGACCCACTAATGAGCAGTTCTTC
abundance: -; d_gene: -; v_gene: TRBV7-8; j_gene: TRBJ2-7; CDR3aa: CASSSDWAHEQYF; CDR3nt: TGTGCCAGCAGCTCCGATTGGGCCCACGAGCAGTACTTC
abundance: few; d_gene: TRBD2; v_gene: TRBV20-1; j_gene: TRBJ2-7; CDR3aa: CSASSSGRYEQYF; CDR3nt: TGCAGTGCTAGTTCTAGCGGCCGCTACGAGCAGTACTTC
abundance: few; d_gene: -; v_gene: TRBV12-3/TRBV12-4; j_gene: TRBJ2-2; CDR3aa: CASNWRGELFF; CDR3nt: TGTGCCAGCAATTGGAGGGGGGAGCTGTTTTTT
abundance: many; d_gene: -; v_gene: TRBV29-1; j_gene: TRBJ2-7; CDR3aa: CSALASAEQYF; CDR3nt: TGCAGCGCTCTAGCGTCGGCCGAGCAGTACTTC
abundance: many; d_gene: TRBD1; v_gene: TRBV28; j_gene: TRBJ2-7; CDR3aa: CASSLDRGGGYEQYF; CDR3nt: TGTGCCAGCAGTTTGGACAGGGGGGGGGGATACGAGCAGTACTTC
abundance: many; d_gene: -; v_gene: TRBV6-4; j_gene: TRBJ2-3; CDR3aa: CASSDRGGTDTQYF; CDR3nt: TGTGCCAGCAGTGACAGGGGAGGCACAGATACGCAGTATTTT
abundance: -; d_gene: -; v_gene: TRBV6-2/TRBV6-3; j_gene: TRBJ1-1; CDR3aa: CASREGPRGSTEAFF; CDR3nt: TGTGCCAGCAGAGAGGGGCCTAGGGGTAGCACTGAAGCTTTCTTT
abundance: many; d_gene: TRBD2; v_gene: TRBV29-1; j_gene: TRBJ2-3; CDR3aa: CSVDIAGGTDTQYF; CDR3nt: TGCAGCGTTGACATAGCGGGGGGCACAGATACGCAGTATTTT
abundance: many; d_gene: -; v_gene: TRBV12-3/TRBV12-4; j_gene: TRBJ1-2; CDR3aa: CASSSVGRGINYGYTF; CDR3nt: TGTGCCAGCAGTTCCGTGGGGCGGGGGATTAACTATGGCTACACCTTC
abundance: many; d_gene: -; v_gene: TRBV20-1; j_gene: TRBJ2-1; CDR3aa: CSARAPSGLYNEQFF; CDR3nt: TGCAGTGCTAGAGCCCCCAGCGGCCTTTACAATGAGCAGTTCTTC
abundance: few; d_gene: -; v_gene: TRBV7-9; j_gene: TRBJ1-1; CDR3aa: CASSFSGVVSEAFF; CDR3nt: TGTGCCAGCAGCTTTAGCGGAGTAGTTTCTGAAGCTTTCTTT
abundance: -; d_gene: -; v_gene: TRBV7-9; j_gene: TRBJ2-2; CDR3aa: CASSLALKHSGELFF; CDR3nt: TGTGCCAGCAGCTTAGCGCTAAAACATTCCGGGGAGCTGTTTTTT
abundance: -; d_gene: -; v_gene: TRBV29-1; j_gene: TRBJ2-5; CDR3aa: CSVDLAARGEKTQYF; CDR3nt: TGCAGCGTTGACTTGGCGGCGAGGGGTGAGAAGACCCAGTACTTC
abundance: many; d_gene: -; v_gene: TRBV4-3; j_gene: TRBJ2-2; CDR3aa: CASSQDFFQGTNTGELFF; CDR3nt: TGCGCCAGCAGCCAAGACTTTTTCCAGGGAACTAACACCGGGGAGCTGTTTTTT
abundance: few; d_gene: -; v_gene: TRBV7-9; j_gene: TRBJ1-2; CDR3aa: CASSLTGPVNYGYTF; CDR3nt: TGTGCCAGCAGCTTAACGGGGCCAGTTAACTATGGCTACACCTTC
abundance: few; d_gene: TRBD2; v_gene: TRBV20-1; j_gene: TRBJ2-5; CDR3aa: CSARVAGGRETQYF; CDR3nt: TGCAGTGCTAGGGTAGCGGGAGGCCGAGAGACCCAGTACTTC
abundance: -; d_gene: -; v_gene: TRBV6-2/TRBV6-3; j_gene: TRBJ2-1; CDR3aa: CASSSTGRSYNEQFF; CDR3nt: TGTGCCAGCAGTTCCACGGGTCGATCCTACAATGAGCAGTTCTTC
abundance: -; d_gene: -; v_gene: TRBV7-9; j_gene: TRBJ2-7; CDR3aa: CASSLVVRGEQYF; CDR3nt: TGTGCCAGCAGCTTAGTTGTTCGGGGAGAGCAGTACTTC
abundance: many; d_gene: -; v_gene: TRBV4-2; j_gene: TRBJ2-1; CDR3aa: CASSQKGRGDAQFF; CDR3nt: TGTGCCAGCAGCCAAAAGGGGAGAGGGGACGCGCAGTTCTTC
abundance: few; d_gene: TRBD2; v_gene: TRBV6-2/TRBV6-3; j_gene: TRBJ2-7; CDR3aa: CASSRPSGGITVPYF; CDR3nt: TGTGCCAGCAGTAGGCCTAGCGGGGGAATTACGGTGCCGTACTTC
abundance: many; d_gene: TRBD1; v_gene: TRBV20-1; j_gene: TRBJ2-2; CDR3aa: CSAQAGGGELFF; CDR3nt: TGCAGTGCACAAGCAGGGGGCGGGGAGCTGTTTTTT
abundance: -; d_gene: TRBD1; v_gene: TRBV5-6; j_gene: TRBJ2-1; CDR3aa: CASSLDRGLRSEQFF; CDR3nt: TGTGCCAGCAGCTTGGACAGGGGGCTTAGGTCTGAGCAGTTCTTC